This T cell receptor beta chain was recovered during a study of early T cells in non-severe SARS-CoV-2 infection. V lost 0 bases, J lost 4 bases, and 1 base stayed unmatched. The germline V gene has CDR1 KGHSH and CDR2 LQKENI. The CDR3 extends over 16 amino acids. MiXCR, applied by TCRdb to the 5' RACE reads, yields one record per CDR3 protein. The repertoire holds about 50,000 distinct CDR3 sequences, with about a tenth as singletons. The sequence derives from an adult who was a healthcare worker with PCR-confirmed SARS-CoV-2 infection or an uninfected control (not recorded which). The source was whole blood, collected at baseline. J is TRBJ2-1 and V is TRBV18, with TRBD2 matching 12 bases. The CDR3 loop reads CASSPPTSGRYNEQFF. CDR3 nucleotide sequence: TGTGCCAGCTCACCACCTACTAGCGGGAGGTACAATGAGCAGTTCTTC.